This T cell receptor beta chain was captured in a study of long-term antiretroviral therapy in people with HIV. Study results and limitations: It was observed that HIV repertoires exhibited narrower CDR3 length ranges than controls. Clones that had undergone expansion before ART dominated the repertoire at all time points.

CDR1 is SGHAT, CDR2 FQDESV, per germline (reference sequence). This CDR3 comprises 17 residues. After removal of 0 bases from V and 8 bases from J, the junction contained 12 bases not matched to a gene. It was version v3.0 of the immunoSEQ assay that was run at survey level. Libraries were prepared by immunoSEQ multiplex PCR; TCRdb keeps only in-frame clonotypes and omits some of them. Of roughly 34,000 clones listed, roughly 83% were seen once; the top ten hold 3% to 3.5%. HIV-positive participants were all treated in the United States. In the case of this clone: What it binds is not known.

The V and J genes are TRBV11-1 and TRBJ2-1; 8 bases align to TRBD2. The sequenced sample was unsorted PBMCs, obtained 1.9 years after starting antiretroviral therapy. This TCR was sampled from a man aged 18-30 years with HIV. The CDR3 nucleotides read TGTGCCAGCAGCTTAGCCATCGGGGGGGCGGGTATCGATGAGCAGTTCTTC. Its translation is CASSLAIGGAGIDEQFF. Together with reference TRBV11-1 and TRBJ2-1, the CDR3 gives the full variable domain: EAEVAQSPRYKITEKSQAVAFWCDPISGHATLYWYRQILGQGPELLVQFQDESVVDDSQLPKDRFSAERLKGVDSTLKIQPAELGDSAMYLCASSLAIGGAGIDEQFFGPGTRLTVL.